This T cell receptor (beta chain) was recorded in a study of Ad26.COV2.S vaccination and SARS-CoV-2 variants. Whole-study context: Participants got Ad26.COV2.S intramuscularly, once or twice 56 days apart.

The J segment lost 3 bases and the V segment lost 7 bases, leaving 4 bases of the junction unmatched. Germline CDR1 reads MNHEY; CDR2 reads SVGAGI. The CDR3 length is 15 residues. Method: immunoSEQ multiplex PCR; TCRdb's copy keeps in-frame clones and lacks some. The top ten clones hold roughly 5% of a sample with around 300,000 clones, approximately 90% of them seen once. Findings and caveats of the study: Total T cell responses were possibly underestimated by TCR breadth and depth analyses.

A note on this clone: Antigen: not known.

Indicated treatment: about 20 received Ad26.COV2.S at low or high dose, single or two shots; 5 received placebo; per-sample allocation not given. Each sample was drawn 63 days after the first injection (of vaccine or placebo). This person who donated was an adult of 18-55 years in Boston. SARS-CoV-2 spike from the Wuhan strain was encoded by the vaccine, an Ad26 vector. Sequencing used peripheral blood, obtained in a trial of Ad26.COV2.S vaccine versus placebo. This clonotype was sampled from a person aged 18 to 65 who received the Ad26.COV2.S COVID-19 vaccine or a placebo. The V and J genes are TRBV6-5 and TRBJ1-5; 12 bases are a match to TRBD1. The CDR3 sequence is CASKGQGANNQPQHF. CDR3 coding DNA: TGTGCCAGCAAGGGACAGGGGGCGAACAATCAGCCCCAGCATTTT.